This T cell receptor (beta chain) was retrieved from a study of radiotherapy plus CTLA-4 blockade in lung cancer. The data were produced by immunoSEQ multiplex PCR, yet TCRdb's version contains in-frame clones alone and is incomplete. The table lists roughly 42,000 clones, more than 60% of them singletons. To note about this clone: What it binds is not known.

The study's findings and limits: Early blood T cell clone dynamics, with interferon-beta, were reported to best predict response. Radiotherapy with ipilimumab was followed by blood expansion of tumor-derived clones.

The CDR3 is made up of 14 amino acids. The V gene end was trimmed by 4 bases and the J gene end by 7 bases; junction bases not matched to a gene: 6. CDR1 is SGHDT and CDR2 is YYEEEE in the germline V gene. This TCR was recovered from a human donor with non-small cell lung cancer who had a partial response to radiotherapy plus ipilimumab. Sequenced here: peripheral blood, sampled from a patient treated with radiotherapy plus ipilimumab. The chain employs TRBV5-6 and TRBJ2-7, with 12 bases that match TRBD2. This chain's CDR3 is CASSPSGRAREQYF. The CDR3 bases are TGTGCCAGCAGCCCTAGCGGGAGGGCCAGGGAGCAGTACTTC.